Shown below are 3 T cell receptor beta chains from a single sample sequenced in a study of shared clonotypes between healthy human individuals. Repertoires were generated with immunoSEQ multiplex PCR, while TCRdb's copy carries only in-frame clones and drops some. This sample has 650,000 to 800,000 clones, with approximately 72% found just once. Sample: memory CD4+ T cells sorted from blood. Noted subset: CD45RA-negative fraction. The receptors here all came from a woman aged 25 to 39 in good health.

The V gene is TRBV2, the J gene TRBJ2-1, with a possible D match to TRBD2 (6 bases). The CDR3 extends over 14 amino acids. Deletions cut 6 bases from V and 7 bases from J, with 16 bases between. In germline, CDR1 is SNHLY, CDR2 FYNNEI. The CDR3 DNA is TGTGCCAGCAGGAAGGTGGGAGGTACAAATGAGCAGTTCTTC. Its protein product is CASRKVGGTNEQFF.

The V call is TRBV2, the J call TRBJ2-6; TRBD1 is a possible D gene (6 bases). CDR3 length: 15 residues. The germline V gene has CDR1 SNHLY and CDR2 FYNNEI. The V end lost 8 bases, the J end lost 1 base, and 12 bases lay between the germline ends. The CDR3 loop reads CASAIQGSGANVLTF. In nucleotides, the CDR3 is TGTGCCAGCGCCATACAGGGTTCTGGGGCCAACGTCCTGACTTTC. Complete variable domain (other parts from reference TRBV2 and TRBJ2-6): EPEVTQTPSHQVTQMGQEVILRCVPISNHLYFYWYRQILGQKVEFLVSFYNNEISEKSEIFDDQFSVERPDGSNFTLKIRSTKLEDSAMYFCASAIQGSGANVLTFGAGSRLTVL.

With respect to this clone: A far larger clone differs by one base, so this is likely a read error. V is TRBV30 and J is TRBJ2-7, with D perhaps being TRBD1 or TRBD2 (5 bases each). CDR1 is GTSNPN, CDR2 SVGIG, per germline (reference sequence). The V end was cut by 6 bases, the J end by 3 bases, with 21 bases between. The CDR3 has 15 residues. The CDR3 region has the DNA TGTGCCTGCACCCCTAAACGCGAGGGGAACTACGAGCAGTACTTC. Translated, it gives CACTPKREGNYEQYF. Together with reference TRBV30 and TRBJ2-7, the CDR3 gives the full variable domain: SQTIHQWPATLVQPVGSPLSLECTVEGTSNPNLYWYRQAAGRGLQLLFYSVGIGQISSEVPQNLSASRPQDRQFILSSKKLLLSDSGFYLCACTPKREGNYEQYFGPGTRLTVT.